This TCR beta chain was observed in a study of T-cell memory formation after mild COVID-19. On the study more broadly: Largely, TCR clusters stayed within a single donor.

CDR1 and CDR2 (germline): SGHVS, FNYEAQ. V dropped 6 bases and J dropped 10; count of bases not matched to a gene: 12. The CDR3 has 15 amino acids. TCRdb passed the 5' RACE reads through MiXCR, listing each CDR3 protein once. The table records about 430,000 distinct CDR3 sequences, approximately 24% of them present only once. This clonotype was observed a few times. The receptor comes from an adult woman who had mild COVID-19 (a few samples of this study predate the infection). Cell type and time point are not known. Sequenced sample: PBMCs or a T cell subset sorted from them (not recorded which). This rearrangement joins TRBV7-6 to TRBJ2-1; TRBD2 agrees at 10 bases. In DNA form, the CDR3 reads TGTGCCAGCAGTCGTCAAGTGGGACTAGCGTACGAGCAGTTCTTC. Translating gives CASSRQVGLAYEQFF. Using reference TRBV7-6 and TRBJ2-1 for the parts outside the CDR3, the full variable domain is GAGVSQSPRYKVTKRGQDVALRCDPISGHVSLYWYRQALGQGPEFLTYFNYEAQQDKSGLPNDRFSAERPEGSISTLTIQRTEQRDSAMYRCASSRQVGLAYEQFFGPGTRLTVL.